Below are 16 T cell receptor beta chains sequenced from a single sample in a study of technical replicates of blood from a handful of donors. TCRdb keeps only in-frame clones here, not all; method: immunoSEQ multiplex PCR. The sample contains tens of thousands of clones, 75% to 90% of which appear only once. Specimen: PBMCs. The receptor set was obtained from a human donor in good health. Some clones in this sample may be carry-over from other donors' samples.

In its sample, this clone was seen once. The V call is TRBV5-6, the J call TRBJ2-5; TRBD1 aligns across 11 bases. This CDR3 contains 16 residues. The V and J ends lost 0 bases and 4 bases, in that order; junction bases with no gene match: 5. Germline V lookup: CDR1 SGHDT, CDR2 YYEEEE. The CDR3 sequence is CASSLDYGTGGETQYF. The CDR3 DNA follows: TGTGCCAGCAGCTTGGACTATGGGACAGGGGGAGAGACCCAGTACTTC.

This chain connects TRBV11-2 to TRBJ2-2; 8 bases are a match to TRBD2. The germline gives CDR1 SGHAT, CDR2 FQNNGV. The CDR3 has 15 residues. V lost 5 bases to trimming and J lost 6 bases; unmatched junction nucleotides: 8. The CDR3 region has the DNA TGTGCCAGCAGCCTCCCACAGACTAGCGCCGGGGAGCTGTTTTTT. Translating gives CASSLPQTSAGELFF.

V usage is TRBV20-1 and J usage is TRBJ2-7; D is uncertain. Germline CDR1 and CDR2: DFQATT and SNEGSKA (reference sequence). Trimming shortened V by 5 bases and J by 0 bases, and 5 bases separated the two germline ends. The CDR3 runs to 11 residues. The CDR3: CSAPSSYEQYF. The CDR3 nucleotides are TGCAGTGCTCCGAGCTCCTACGAGCAGTACTTC.

This clone is labeled medium-sized. The rearrangement links TRBV5-4 to TRBJ2-7; 7 bases align to TRBD1. The CDR3 has 15 residues. After removal of 0 bases from V and 5 bases from J, the junction contained 8 bases not matched to a gene. The germline gives CDR1 SGHNT, CDR2 YYREEE (reference sequence). This CDR3 reads CASSLEGAGGHEQYF. CDR3 nucleotide sequence: TGTGCCAGCAGCTTGGAGGGGGCAGGGGGACACGAGCAGTACTTC. The entire variable domain, with the rest obtained from reference TRBV5-4 and TRBJ2-7, is as follows: ETGVTQSPTHLIKTRGQQVTLRCSSQSGHNTVSWYQQALGQGPQFIFQYYREEENGRGNFPPRFSGLQFPNYSSELNVNALELDDSALYLCASSLEGAGGHEQYFGPGTRLTVT.

The genes are TRBV25-1 and TRBJ2-3, with TRBD2 matching 8 bases. V was pared by 6 bases and J by 4 bases, with 9 bases of the junction left unmatched. The CDR3 is 15 residues long. The germline V gene has CDR1 MGHDK and CDR2 SYGVNS. The CDR3 here is CASRPVGGGADTQYF. The CDR3 DNA sequence: TGTGCCAGCAGACCCGTCGGGGGGGGCGCAGATACGCAGTATTTT.

The V and J genes are TRBV29-1 and TRBJ2-5; TRBD2 aligns across 7 bases. The junction had 4 bases not matched to a gene; V was cut back by 6 bases and J by 3 bases. This CDR3 is built from 12 residues. CDR1 and CDR2 (germline): SQVTM, ANQGSEA. The CDR3 region is CSVDREEETQYF. The CDR3 coding sequence is TGCAGCGTGGACCGGGAGGAAGAGACCCAGTACTTC.

The V call is TRBV4-1, the J call TRBJ1-3; no reliable D call. This CDR3 contains 16 residues. V was cut by 3 bases and J by 0 bases, with 12 bases left in between. CDR1 and CDR2 (germline): MGHRA, YSYEKL. CDR3 sequence reads: CASSHIDMGSGNTIYF. DNA for the CDR3: TGCGCCAGCAGCCACATAGACATGGGCTCTGGAAACACCATATATTTT.

This clone was observed a single time. The chain employs TRBV28 and TRBJ2-7, with 9 bases lining up with TRBD1. The V segment lost 7 bases and the J segment 1 base; nucleotides outside the gene matches: 8. Germline V gives CDR1 MDHEN, CDR2 SYDVKM. The CDR3 extends over 15 amino acids. The CDR3 here is CASKPGGQGSYEQYF. Here the CDR3 DNA reads TGTGCCAGCAAACCTGGGGGACAGGGTTCCTACGAGCAGTACTTC.

V and J are TRBV5-8 and TRBJ2-1, with D maybe TRBD1 (6 bases). Germline CDR1 SGHTS, CDR2 YDEGEE. The length of the CDR3 is 15 residues. V gave up 3 bases and J gave up 9 bases, with 19 bases separating them. The chain's CDR3 is CASSSVGTPKFEQFF. The CDR3 DNA reads TGTGCCAGCAGCTCAGTAGGGACACCCAAGTTTGAGCAGTTCTTC.

The genes are TRBV11-1 and TRBJ2-7, with a possible D match to TRBD1 (7 bases). Germline lookup yields CDR1 SGHAT and CDR2 FQDESV (reference sequence). CDR3 size: 14 residues. V lost 5 bases to trimming and J lost 7 bases, with 18 bases between them. CDR3 DNA sequence: TGTGCCAGCAGCAGAACCGACAGGGAGGTTGAGCAGTACTTC. Translated, it gives CASSRTDREVEQYF.

This clone came up once. This sequence joins TRBV7-9 and TRBJ2-7; no firm D call. The germline V gene encodes CDR1 SEHNR and CDR2 FQNEAQ (reference sequence). V lost 2 bases and J lost 5, with 19 bases in between. The CDR3 runs 16 residues. CDR3 protein: CASSLSFVGAMDEQYF. CDR3 sequence (DNA): TGTGCCAGCAGCTTATCTTTCGTAGGAGCTATGGACGAGCAGTACTTC. Based on the CDR3 plus reference TRBV7-9 and TRBJ2-7, the full variable domain is DTGVSQNPRHKITKRGQNVTFRCDPISEHNRLYWYRQTLGQGPEFLTYFQNEAQLEKSRLLSDRFSAERPKGSFSTLEIQRTEQGDSAMYLCASSLSFVGAMDEQYFGPGTRLTVT.

The rearrangement uses TRBV27 and TRBJ2-7; tentatively, D is TRBD2 (5 bases). Germline V gene data show CDR1 as MNHEY and CDR2 as SMNVEV (reference sequence). V lost 3 bases and J 3 bases, leaving 12 bases between the germline ends. CDR3 length: 14 amino acids. The DNA of the CDR3 is TGTGCCAGCAGTTTGAGGCCTAGCATCTACGAGCAGTACTTC. It is translated as CASSLRPSIYEQYF.

The chain combines TRBV12-5 with TRBJ2-5; 7 bases match TRBD2. J gave up 5 bases and V 0 bases, and 3 bases lay outside the gene matches. This CDR3 is 14 amino acids long. Germline CDR1 reads LGHNT; CDR2 reads FRNRAP. The DNA of the CDR3 is TGTGCTAGTGGTTTGGTATTAGCGGGTGAGACCCAGTACTTC. It specifies CASGLVLAGETQYF.

The V call is TRBV30, the J call TRBJ1-1, with 7 bases aligning to TRBD1. CDR1 is GTSNPN, CDR2 SVGIG, per germline (reference sequence). The length of the CDR3 is 12 residues. CDR3: CAGTVRPTEAFF. CDR3 sequence (DNA): TGTGCTGGGACAGTTCGTCCCACTGAAGCTTTCTTT.

This chain links TRBV7-9 with TRBJ2-2; 15 bases are a match to TRBD2. The CDR3 consists of 18 residues. CDR1 and CDR2 from the germline V gene are SEHNR and FQNEAQ (reference sequence). After removal of 5 bases from V and 2 bases from J, the junction contained 6 bases not matched to a gene. CDR3 bases: TGTGCCAGCAGCCACCGGACTAGCGGGAGGGAAAACACCGGGGAGCTGTTTTTT. Its translation: CASSHRTSGRENTGELFF.

This clone showed up just once. The gene calls are TRBV29-1 and TRBJ2-1, with 7 bases that match TRBD2. In germline, CDR1 is SQVTM, CDR2 ANQGSEA. With 7 bases clipped from V and 8 bases from J, the junction kept 11 bases outside the gene matches. The CDR3 consists of 13 residues. The CDR3 sequence: CSARRGGDHEQFF. The CDR3 coding sequence is TGCAGCGCCCGTCGCGGGGGAGATCATGAGCAGTTCTTC.